The 30 T cell receptor beta chains reported below all come from one sample, sequenced in a study of response to subunit inactivated influenza vaccine. From the RT-PCR reads, TCRdb called clonotypes with MiXCR, one entry per CDR3 protein. The profile covers 650,000 or so distinct CDR3 sequences, with around 15% appearing a single time and roughly 7.2% taken by the ten largest. The sequenced sample was PBMCs from blood, obtained around 14 days before vaccination. Receptor source: a man aged 50-60 years who received an inactivated influenza vaccine.

The CDR3 DNA follows: TGTGCCAGCAGTGCGCATGGGGACACTGAAGCTTTCTTT. Translation gives CASSAHGDTEAFF. The chain is built from TRBV2 and TRBJ1-1; D call uncertain. Trimming pared 4 bases from V and 3 bases from J, leaving 9 bases between. The CDR3 is 13 residues long. The germline gives CDR1 SNHLY, CDR2 FYNNEI.

There are many counts of this clonotype. This rearrangement joins TRBV7-2 to TRBJ2-1; 8 nucleotides match TRBD2. Per the germline V gene, CDR1 is SGHTA and CDR2 is FQGNSA. V dropped 5 bases and J dropped 7; count of bases not matched to a gene: 7. This CDR3 has 14 amino acids. CDR3 coding DNA: TGTGCCAGCAGCCCTCGACGGGGGGGTAATGAGCAGTTCTTC. Its translation is CASSPRRGGNEQFF.

The chain combines TRBV7-9 with TRBJ2-1; no clear D. V gave up 4 bases and J gave up 0 bases, with 10 bases separating them. CDR1 is SEHNR and CDR2 is FQNEAQ in the germline V gene (reference sequence). This CDR3 is built from 15 residues. CDR3 amino acids: CASSYGLGSYNEQFF. The CDR3 nucleotides are TGTGCCAGCAGCTACGGCCTCGGCTCCTACAATGAGCAGTTCTTC.

The table lists this clonotype with many counts. The chain has TRBV11-2 and TRBJ2-7; TRBD2 agrees at 8 bases. Germline V CDR1 and CDR2: SGHAT, FQNNGV. J gave up 5 bases and V 6 bases, and 12 bases lay outside the gene matches. The CDR3 loop spans 15 amino acids. CDR3 sequence reads: CASRRPGRGRDEQYF. As DNA, the CDR3 is TGTGCCAGCAGACGGCCCGGGAGGGGTCGAGACGAGCAGTACTTC.

This clonotype was observed a handful of times. This rearrangement joins TRBV6-2 or TRBV6-3 to TRBJ2-5; 7 positions agree with TRBD1. This CDR3 has 15 amino acids. The V gene end was trimmed by 5 bases and the J gene end by 3 bases; junction bases not matched to a gene: 9. The germline gives CDR1 MNHEY, CDR2 SVGEGT. The CDR3 bases are TGTGCCAGCAGTCCCCCGGGACAGACAGAAGAGACCCAGTACTTC. Its translation: CASSPPGQTEETQYF.

The chain carries TRBV20-1 and TRBJ2-1, with D possibly being TRBD1 (6 bases). The CDR3 spans 15 residues. The germline V and J ends were trimmed by 6 bases and 8 bases, with 23 bases remaining between them. Germline CDR1 reads DFQATT; CDR2 reads SNEGSKA (reference sequence). The CDR3 DNA reads as TGCAGTGCCCCTCGGGACACCTTCCCCCGCGATGAGCAGTTCTTC. It codes for CSAPRDTFPRDEQFF.

This clonotype was observed many times. The chain couples TRBV27 to TRBJ1-2; perhaps TRBD1 as D (5 bases). Germline CDR1 reads MNHEY; CDR2 reads SMNVEV (reference sequence). CDR3 length equals 16 residues. V lost 0 bases to trimming and J lost 7 bases, with 18 bases between them. The CDR3 nucleotides are TGTGCCAGCAGTTTATCCTTCGGCTCGGGGGAAAGTGGCTACACCTTC. This codes for CASSLSFGSGESGYTF.

Concerning this clonotype itself: It may be a read error: a sequence one base away is much more abundant. The chain combines TRBV9 with TRBJ2-7, with D possibly being TRBD2 (6 bases). Between the trimmed V and J ends, which lost 4 bases and 1 base, there was a span of 18 bases. The CDR3 contains 16 residues. Germline lookup yields CDR1 SGDLS and CDR2 YYNGEE. CDR3 in DNA: TGTGCCAGCAGCCCGCATGAAGTGGGAGGATCCTACGAGCAGTACTTC. As protein: CASSPHEVGGSYEQYF.

This CDR3 reads CASSLSGVAGVDEQFF. The DNA for the CDR3 is TGCGCCAGCAGCTTGAGTGGAGTGGCGGGAGTGGATGAGCAGTTCTTC. V and J are TRBV5-1 and TRBJ2-1; 7 nucleotides match TRBD2. CDR1 and CDR2 (germline): SGHRS, YFSETQ. The CDR3 totals 16 residues. V trimming: 1 base; J trimming: 8 bases; junction bases outside the gene matches: 12.

This clonotype was observed a handful of times. The chain is built from TRBV7-2 and TRBJ2-7; D is unresolved. The length of the CDR3 is 14 residues. Germline V gene data show CDR1 as SGHTA and CDR2 as FQGNSA. Trimming shortened V by 5 bases and J by 4 bases, and 15 bases separated the two germline ends. In DNA form, the CDR3 reads TGTGCCAGCAGCCCTTTGGGGAAGGGTTACGAGCAGTACTTC. It codes for CASSPLGKGYEQYF.

The J gene is TRBJ2-7, the V gene TRBV12-3 or TRBV12-4; the match to TRBD1 covers 7 bases. With V trimmed by 6 bases and J by 6 bases, 17 bases remained unmatched. CDR3 length: 16 residues. DNA for the CDR3: TGTGCCAGCAGAAACCTACTCCGGGACAGATGGGGCGAGCAGTACTTC. Its translation is CASRNLLRDRWGEQYF.

This clonotype was seen only a few times. The rearrangement uses TRBV3-1 and TRBJ1-3; D might be TRBD1 (6 bases). CDR3 size: 17 residues. Germline CDR1 is LGHDT and CDR2 is YNNKEL (reference sequence). Trimming stripped 3 bases from V and 1 base from J, with 16 bases between. DNA for the CDR3: TGTGCCAGCAGCCAGTGGGCATCACAGGGATCTGGAAACACCATATATTTT. Amino acids: CASSQWASQGSGNTIYF.

This clonotype was counted many times. The V gene is TRBV12-3 or TRBV12-4, the J gene TRBJ1-2, with 9 bases fitting TRBD1. The CDR3 runs to 13 residues. V lost 2 bases to trimming and J lost 8 bases; unmatched junction nucleotides: 3. The CDR3 here is CASSLNRGHGYTF. CDR3 coding DNA: TGTGCCAGCAGTTTAAACAGGGGGCACGGCTACACCTTC.

The chain links TRBV7-2 to TRBJ2-7; 12 nucleotides align to TRBD2. The CDR3 totals 14 residues. The V segment lost 5 bases and the J segment 4 bases; nucleotides outside the gene matches: 3. The germline gives CDR1 SGHTA, CDR2 FQGNSA. CDR3 protein: CASSRGLAGYEQYF. In DNA form, the CDR3 reads TGTGCCAGCAGCCGTGGACTAGCGGGGTACGAGCAGTACTTC.

This clonotype has a handful of counts. This sequence joins TRBV12-3 or TRBV12-4 and TRBJ2-7; D assignment may be TRBD1 or TRBD2 (5 bases each). V lost 0 bases, J lost 1 base, and 16 bases lay in between. The CDR3 contains 17 residues. This chain's CDR3 is CASSLARGLIPSYEQYF. CDR3 nucleotides: TGTGCCAGCAGTTTAGCGAGGGGTCTGATCCCTTCCTACGAGCAGTACTTC.

This clonotype has more than one count but fewer than ten. CDR3 DNA sequence: TGTGCCAGCTCACAAAGACCCGGGACAGGGGCCAATGAGCAGTTCTTC. This codes for CASSQRPGTGANEQFF. The J gene is TRBJ2-1, the V gene TRBV18; 10 nucleotides line up with TRBD1. Germline-derived CDR1 and CDR2 are KGHSH and LQKENI. There are 16 residues in the CDR3. Trimming removed 4 bases from V and 6 bases from J; junction bases left unmatched: 9.

This clonotype was counted between two and nine times. The CDR3 DNA follows: TGTGCCAGCAGCTTAGGAAATTTAAATGAGCAGTTCTTC. As protein: CASSLGNLNEQFF. The chain recombines TRBV7-2 with TRBJ2-1; no definite D call. The CDR3 consists of 13 residues. V was trimmed by 1 base and J by 7 bases, leaving 8 bases between them. CDR1 and CDR2 from the germline V gene are SGHTA and FQGNSA.

In DNA, the CDR3 is TGTGCCAGCAGTTACATCGCCGGGACTAGCGGGATAGTAACCTACAATGAGCAGTTCTTC. Its protein product is CASSYIAGTSGIVTYNEQFF. The V gene is TRBV6-2 or TRBV6-3, the J gene TRBJ2-1; 13 bases fit TRBD2. This CDR3 spans 20 amino acids. Germline CDR1 is MNHEY and CDR2 is SVGEGT. With 2 bases clipped from V and 2 bases from J, the junction kept 12 bases outside the gene matches.

This clonotype was seen a few times. The rearrangement joins TRBV20-1 to TRBJ2-2; TRBD2 matches at 7 bases. With V trimmed by 6 bases and J by 2 bases, 9 bases remained unmatched. The CDR3 is 15 amino acids. Germline-derived CDR1 and CDR2 are DFQATT and SNEGSKA (reference sequence). CDR3 loop: CSADPGTTNTGELFF. The CDR3 nucleotides are TGCAGTGCGGACCCGGGGACTACAAACACCGGGGAGCTGTTTTTT.

This clonotype has just a few counts. The chain combines TRBV28 with TRBJ1-2, with 12 bases fitting TRBD1. The CDR3 totals 17 residues. V gave up 2 bases and J gave up 8 bases; unmatched junction bases: 12. Germline V gene lookup returns CDR1 MDHEN and CDR2 SYDVKM. The CDR3 here is CASSLPSGQGASGGYTF. CDR3 sequence (DNA): TGTGCCAGCAGTTTACCCTCGGGACAGGGGGCGTCAGGGGGCTACACCTTC.

This clonotype was seen a handful of times. The chain is built from TRBV6-2 or TRBV6-3 and TRBJ2-3; D is unresolved. The CDR3 has 12 amino acids. The germline V gene encodes CDR1 MNHEY and CDR2 SVGEGT. V lost 2 bases to trimming and J lost 6 bases, with 6 bases between them. The CDR3, as DNA: TGTGCCAGCAGTTACCGACTCGATACGCAGTATTTT. Its protein product is CASSYRLDTQYF.

This clonotype has ten or more counts. The V call is TRBV20-1, the J call TRBJ2-2; D not certain. This CDR3 has 14 residues. CDR1 is DFQATT, CDR2 SNEGSKA, per germline (reference sequence). Trimming stripped 2 bases from V and 4 bases from J, with 11 bases between. For the CDR3, the DNA is TGCAGTGCTAGACCCTCCTTACCCACCGGGGAGCTGTTTTTT. Translation: CSARPSLPTGELFF.

The chain is built from TRBV4-3 and TRBJ1-6; possible D gene TRBD1, 6 bases. The V gene lost 0 bases and the J gene lost 10 bases, with 19 bases spanning the gap. This CDR3 comprises 17 residues. CDR1 and CDR2 (germline): LGHNA, YSLEER. CDR3 amino acids: CASSQDPDGGRGSPLHF. The CDR3 coding sequence is TGCGCCAGCAGCCAAGATCCCGATGGGGGGCGAGGATCACCCCTCCACTTT.

This clonotype has a handful of counts. This chain connects TRBV6-2 or TRBV6-3 to TRBJ2-7, with D perhaps being TRBD1 or TRBD2 (6 bases each). V lost 5 bases to trimming and J lost 4 bases, with 15 bases between them. The CDR3 contains 14 residues. Looked up from germline, CDR1 is MNHEY and CDR2 is SVGEGT. Here the CDR3 DNA reads TGTGCCAGCAGTCTACACCGGGGGCCGTACGAGCAGTACTTC. Protein: CASSLHRGPYEQYF.

In regard to this clonotype: The junction and the germline gene differ at one end; a read error may be behind it. This chain uses TRBV7-7 with TRBJ2-5, with D perhaps TRBD1 or TRBD2 (6 bases each). This CDR3 comprises 16 residues. CDR1 and CDR2 from the germline V gene are SSHAT and FNYEAQ (reference sequence). CDR3: CASSHGTRRGRETQYF. CDR3 bases: TGTGCTAGCAGCCACGGAACGAGGAGGGGGAGAGAGACCCAGTACTTC.

The chain recombines TRBV5-6 with TRBJ2-3, with no clear D. V lost 7 bases and J 4 bases, leaving 19 bases between the germline ends. Germline V CDR1 and CDR2: SGHDT, YYEEEE. CDR3 size: 15 residues. The CDR3 sequence is CASHPRALKADTQYF. The CDR3 DNA reads as TGTGCCAGCCATCCCCGGGCTTTAAAGGCAGATACGCAGTATTTT.

The chain carries TRBV9 and TRBJ2-5, with no clear D. Germline-derived CDR1 and CDR2 are SGDLS and YYNGEE. The CDR3 covers 13 residues. V gave up 1 base and J gave up 6 bases, with 10 bases separating them. The CDR3 spells CASSVLSEQTQYF. In DNA, the CDR3 is TGTGCCAGCAGCGTACTGAGCGAGCAGACCCAGTACTTC.

This chain uses TRBV20-1 with TRBJ2-5, with D possibly being TRBD1 (6 bases). The V end lost 6 bases, the J end lost 3 bases, and 11 bases lay between the germline ends. The CDR3 has 12 residues. Germline loops: CDR1 DFQATT, CDR2 SNEGSKA (reference sequence). The CDR3 DNA is TGCAGTGCCCAGAGGACAGAAGAGACCCAGTACTTC. It specifies CSAQRTEETQYF.

The DNA of the CDR3 is TGTGCCAGCTCACCCACCCCCGGACAGGGGGAGGAGACCCAGTACTTC. It is translated as CASSPTPGQGEETQYF. This chain connects TRBV18 to TRBJ2-5; TRBD1 matches at 10 bases. The CDR3 has 16 amino acids. CDR1 KGHSH and CDR2 LQKENI come from the germline V gene. Unmatched junction bases numbered 9, after V lost 3 bases and J lost 5 bases.

This chain uses TRBV20-1 with TRBJ2-5; TRBD2 might be the D (5 bases). V lost 5 bases and J 4 bases, leaving 11 bases between the germline ends. The CDR3 runs 12 residues. Germline CDR1 and CDR2: DFQATT and SNEGSKA (reference sequence). In nucleotides, the CDR3 is TGCAGTGCTCCCACCCGGGGAGAGACCCAGTACTTC. It yields the protein CSAPTRGETQYF.